The sequence of this TCR beta chain was determined in a study of technical replicates of blood from a few donors. Sequenced by immunoSEQ multiplex PCR; TCRdb stores in-frame clones only, minus some. This repertoire shows roughly 80,000 clones, 94% found once; its top ten account for 0.3% to 0.45%. The sequenced sample consisted of T cells isolated from PBMCs. The clonotype comes from a human donor in good health.

As DNA, the CDR3 is TGTGCCAGCAGTCCCTCCAATCAGCCCCAGCATTTT. As protein: CASSPSNQPQHF. This chain joins TRBV28 and TRBJ1-5; D is ambiguous. Germline lookup yields CDR1 MDHEN and CDR2 SYDVKM. The germline V and J ends were trimmed by 5 bases and 3 bases, with 5 bases remaining between them. The CDR3 runs 12 residues.